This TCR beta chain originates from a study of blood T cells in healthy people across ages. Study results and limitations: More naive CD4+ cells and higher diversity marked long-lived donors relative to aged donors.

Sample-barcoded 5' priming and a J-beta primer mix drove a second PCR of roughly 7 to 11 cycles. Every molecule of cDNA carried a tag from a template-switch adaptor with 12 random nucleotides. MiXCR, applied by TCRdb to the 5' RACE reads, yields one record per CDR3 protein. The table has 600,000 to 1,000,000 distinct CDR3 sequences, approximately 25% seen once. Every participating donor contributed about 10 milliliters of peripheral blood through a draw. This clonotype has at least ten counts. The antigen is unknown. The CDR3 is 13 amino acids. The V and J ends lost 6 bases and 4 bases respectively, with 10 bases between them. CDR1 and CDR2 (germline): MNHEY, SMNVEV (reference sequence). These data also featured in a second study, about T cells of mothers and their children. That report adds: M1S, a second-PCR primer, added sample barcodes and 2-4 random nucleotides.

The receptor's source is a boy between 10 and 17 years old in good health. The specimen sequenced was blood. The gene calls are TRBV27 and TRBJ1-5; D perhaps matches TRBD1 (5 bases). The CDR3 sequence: CASSFGGNQPQHF. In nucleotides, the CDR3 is TGTGCCAGCAGCTTTGGGGGTAATCAGCCCCAGCATTTT.